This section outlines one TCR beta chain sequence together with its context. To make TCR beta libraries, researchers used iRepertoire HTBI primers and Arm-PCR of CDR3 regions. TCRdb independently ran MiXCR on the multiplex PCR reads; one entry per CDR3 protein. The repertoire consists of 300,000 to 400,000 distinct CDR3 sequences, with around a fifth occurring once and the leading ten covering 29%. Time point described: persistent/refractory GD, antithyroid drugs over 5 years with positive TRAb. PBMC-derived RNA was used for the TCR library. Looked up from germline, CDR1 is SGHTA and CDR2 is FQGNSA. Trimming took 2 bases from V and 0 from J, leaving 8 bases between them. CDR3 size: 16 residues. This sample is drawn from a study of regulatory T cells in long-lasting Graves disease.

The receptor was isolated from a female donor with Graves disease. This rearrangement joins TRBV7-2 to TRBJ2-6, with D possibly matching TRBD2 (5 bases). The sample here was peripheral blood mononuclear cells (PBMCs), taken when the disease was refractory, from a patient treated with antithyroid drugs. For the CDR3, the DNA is TGTGCCAGCAGCTTACTTGGGAGCTCTGGGGCCAACGTCCTGACTTTC. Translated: CASSLLGSSGANVLTF.